These 8 T cell receptor beta chains share one sample of origin, sequenced in a study of glioma-infiltrating T cells after dendritic cell vaccination. The method was immunoSEQ multiplex PCR; TCRdb's version includes in-frame clones alone and lacks a portion of them. The table has over 55,000 clones, around 86% seen once. The sequencing used blood, collected before dendritic cell vaccination. The origin of the receptors is a human donor with glioblastoma.

The chain couples TRBV14 to TRBJ2-1; D is ambiguous. V was pared by 0 bases and J by 9 bases, with 18 bases between. The CDR3 contains 16 residues. Germline CDR1 is SGHDN and CDR2 is FVKESK. The CDR3 loop reads CASSQDPRPSRGEQFF. The CDR3 DNA sequence: TGTGCCAGCAGCCAAGATCCTCGACCCTCTCGCGGTGAGCAGTTCTTC.

The chain employs TRBV30 and TRBJ2-4; no reliable D call. The CDR3 spans 11 residues. The germline gives CDR1 GTSNPN, CDR2 SVGIG (reference sequence). V was trimmed by 3 bases and J by 6 bases, leaving 6 bases between them. CDR3 sequence (DNA): TGTGCCTGGAGCACCGGAAACATTCAGTACTTC. This sequence encodes CAWSTGNIQYF.

The chain links TRBV4-2 to TRBJ1-2; D unclear. Germline CDR1 and CDR2: LGHNA and YNFKEQ. V dropped 0 bases and J dropped 4 bases, with 12 bases sitting between them. This CDR3 region has 15 residues. The CDR3 sequence is CASSQEEAGGYGYTF. The DNA of the CDR3 is TGTGCCAGCAGCCAAGAAGAAGCGGGAGGCTATGGCTACACCTTC.

The chain uses TRBV6-1 and TRBJ2-2, with 8 bases aligning to TRBD1. CDR1 is MNHNS and CDR2 is SASEGT in the germline V gene. Trimming took 7 bases from V and 8 from J; bases not matched to a gene: 6. The CDR3 runs 13 residues. In nucleotides, the CDR3 is TGTGCCAGCAAAGGACAGGGAGGTGGGGAGCTGTTTTTT. Its translation is CASKGQGGGELFF.

The chain combines TRBV5-5 with TRBJ2-1; D might be TRBD2 (6 bases). Germline V CDR1 and CDR2: SGHKS, YYEKEE (reference sequence). V lost 6 bases to trimming and J lost 5 bases, with 15 bases between them. The CDR3 loop spans 14 amino acids. In DNA, the CDR3 is TGTGCCAGCACCCGAACTAGGGAGGACAATGAGCAGTTCTTC. Its translation is CASTRTREDNEQFF.

CDR3 sequence reads: CASSNPLSGANVLTF. In DNA form, the CDR3 reads TGTGCCAGTAGTAACCCGCTATCTGGGGCCAACGTCCTGACTTTC. V is TRBV19 and J is TRBJ2-6; no firm D call. CDR1 is LNHDA, CDR2 SQIVND, per germline (reference sequence). This CDR3 is built from 15 residues. V lost 4 bases to trimming and J lost 1 base, with 8 bases between them.

The rearrangement uses TRBV4-2 and TRBJ2-1; TRBD1 matches at 9 bases. The germline V gene has CDR1 LGHNA and CDR2 YNFKEQ. The trim removed 1 base at V and 7 bases at J, leaving 8 bases unmatched. CDR3 length equals 16 residues. CDR3 in DNA: TGTGCCAGCAGCCAAGGTCTGGGACAGGGTCCGAATGAGCAGTTCTTC. Its protein is CASSQGLGQGPNEQFF.

This chain links TRBV30 with TRBJ1-3; 8 nucleotides agree with TRBD1. CDR1 and CDR2 (germline): GTSNPN, SVGIG (reference sequence). The J segment lost 0 bases and the V segment lost 3 bases, leaving 4 bases of the junction unmatched. The CDR3 runs 15 residues. This CDR3 reads CAWSGDRSSGNTIYF. CDR3 in DNA: TGTGCCTGGAGCGGGGACAGGAGCTCTGGAAACACCATATATTTT. The full variable domain, its missing parts supplied by reference TRBV30 and TRBJ1-3, is SQTIHQWPATLVQPVGSPLSLECTVEGTSNPNLYWYRQAAGRGLQLLFYSVGIGQISSEVPQNLSASRPQDRQFILSSKKLLLSDSGFYLCAWSGDRSSGNTIYFGEGSWLTVV.